This T cell receptor beta chain was captured in a study of blood T cell repertoires in COVID-19 (dated by TCRdb to 2018 to 2020). Concerning the study at large: Collaborator samples came from the United States, Italy and Spain and covered acute and convalescent phases of COVID-19. The repertoires were made available in a free public database intended to serve as a resource for research on the immune response to SARS-CoV-2. Samples came from the ongoing ImmuneRACE study (first 160 participants) plus 1,254 subjects from 6 global collaborators. Where HLA class I and class II types were available, the types were taken from metadata supplied by the sample provider, not from assay-based typing. The prospective study material was composed of cDNA or gDNA derived from T cells, B-cell-depleted T cells, or PBMCs. Nearly every sample came with metadata listing a de-identified subject ID, COVID-19 status, age in years and sex. Subjects who had been exposed to COVID-19, were actively infected with it, or had recovered from it provided the deeply sampled blood TCRbeta repertoires that made up the dataset. The paper as a whole reports these results and caveats: Clinical and demographic metadata were provided uncurated, with the amount varying by source and participant.

CDR3 length: 17 amino acids, cysteine to phenylalanine. Only the CDR3 part of the read is kept: 51 bases, read in frame from the first base. The germline V gene yields SGHAT for CDR1 and FQNNGV for CDR2. Concerning this clone: This clone's antigen is unknown. An end of the junction does not agree with germline; a read error may underlie this.

TCRbeta CDR3 regions were amplified from genomic DNA using the immunoSEQ Assay, a bias-controlled multiplex PCR. In the paper's pipeline: Within the assay, amplification of reference gene primers was used to estimate how many nucleated cells each sample contained. To quantify the absolute abundance of each unique TCRbeta CDR3 rearrangement, sequence reads were collapsed and filtered. For each sample, productive Simpson clonality was calculated as the square root of Simpson's diversity index over productive rearrangements. TCRdb carries this immuneACCESS record with in-frame sequences only. Its versions omit some clonotypes, under half of them owing to an unresolved V gene in the studies checked, with the rest unexplained. V and J calls and clone size are copied from that table; D and trimming were computed from the DNA. For this sample the table gives around 290,000 clones, of which around 87% were detected only once. 7.8% of the sample is in the top ten clones.

A second Seattle source provided samples from volunteer blood donors who had recovered from COVID-19. Whole blood was collected in K2EDTA tubes by collaborating institutions according to the institutions' own protocols. Collaborator samples were shipped for TCRbeta analysis as frozen whole blood, isolated PBMCs, or DNA extracted from either sample type. The sequenced material came from peripheral blood. The chain joins TRBV11-2 to TRBJ2-5; 10 junctional bases match TRBD2. The receptor was isolated from a woman aged 45 to 65 who had recovered from COVID-19. The CDR3 region has the sequence CASSLVPAGGHQETQYF. The DNA sequence reads TGTGCCAGCAGCTTAGTCCCAGCGGGGGGGCACCAGGAGACCCAGTACTTC.